The 30 T cell receptor beta chains given below trace back to one sample, sequenced in a study of T cells after yellow fever vaccination. TCRdb processed the 5' RACE reads anew with MiXCR; each CDR3 protein has one entry. The data contain 120,000 to 150,000 distinct CDR3 sequences, 7% to 9% of them singletons. Material: CD4+ T cells sorted from PBMCs, obtained 5 days after the yellow fever booster vaccination. These TCRs come from a man between 25 and 39 years old who received the YFV17D yellow fever vaccine.

This clonotype was seen many times. The V call is TRBV9, the J call TRBJ2-7; the D is unclear. Per germline, CDR1 SGDLS and CDR2 YYNGEE. This CDR3 has 14 amino acids. V was cut by 0 bases and J by 0 bases, with 7 bases left in between. The CDR3 spells CASSVGPASYEQYF. The DNA for the CDR3 is TGTGCCAGCAGCGTAGGCCCTGCCTCCTACGAGCAGTACTTC.

This clonotype was observed many times. The J gene is TRBJ2-5, the V gene TRBV7-2, with D maybe TRBD2 (5 bases). The CDR3 length is 13 residues. Trimming took off 4 bases at V and 4 bases at J, with 10 bases between the two ends. Germline loops: CDR1 SGHTA, CDR2 FQGNSA. The CDR3 here is CASSSGLVETQYF. DNA for the CDR3: TGTGCCAGCAGCTCGGGGTTGGTAGAGACCCAGTACTTC.

This clonotype occurred many times. The genes are TRBV6-2 or TRBV6-3 and TRBJ2-1; 7 nucleotides line up with TRBD2. The CDR3 is 16 residues long. Looked up from germline, CDR1 is MNHEY and CDR2 is SVGEGT. Trimming cost V 6 bases and J 3 bases; bases outside gene matches: 11. CDR3 region: CASSKAGTKDYNEQFF. CDR3 coding DNA: TGTGCCAGCAGCAAAGCCGGGACTAAGGACTACAATGAGCAGTTCTTC.

There are many counts of this clonotype. The chain combines TRBV20-1 with TRBJ2-3, with D perhaps matching TRBD2 (5 bases). CDR3 length: 14 residues. Germline values: CDR1 DFQATT, CDR2 SNEGSKA (reference sequence). Trimming removed 2 bases at V and 0 bases at J, with 9 bases between. The CDR3 nucleotides are TGCAGTGCTAGACAAGCGGCAAGCACAGATACGCAGTATTTT. It specifies CSARQAASTDTQYF.

The J gene is TRBJ2-1, the V gene TRBV19, with TRBD2 matching over 7 bases. After removal of 3 bases from V and 3 bases from J, the junction contained 5 bases not matched to a gene. This CDR3 is 15 amino acids long. The germline V gene has CDR1 LNHDA and CDR2 SQIVND (reference sequence). CDR3 amino acids: CASSMGGRDYNEQFF. The DNA for the CDR3 is TGTGCCAGTAGTATGGGCGGGAGAGACTACAATGAGCAGTTCTTC.

This clonotype has ten or more counts. CDR3 bases: TGTGCCAGCAGCATCAGCGGGAGGTTCCCAGATACGCAGTATTTT. Translation gives CASSISGRFPDTQYF. The J gene is TRBJ2-3, the V gene TRBV9; TRBD2 agrees at 9 bases. The CDR3 sequence is 15 residues long. Germline V lookup: CDR1 SGDLS, CDR2 YYNGEE. V was clipped by 4 bases and J by 4 bases; unmatched bases: 7.

Ten or more counts support this clonotype. The chain has TRBV28 and TRBJ2-2; TRBD2 agrees at 10 bases. This CDR3 has 14 amino acids. V gave up 6 bases and J gave up 8 bases; unmatched junction bases: 6. Germline V gene data show CDR1 as MDHEN and CDR2 as SYDVKM. The CDR3: CASSTSGVRGELFF. DNA of the CDR3: TGTGCCAGCAGCACTAGCGGGGTCCGAGGGGAGCTGTTTTTT.

This clonotype was seen at least ten times. V and J are TRBV11-2 and TRBJ1-6, with 8 bases aligning to TRBD1. The germline CDR1 and CDR2 sequences are SGHAT and FQNNGV. V lost 5 bases to trimming and J lost 9 bases; unmatched junction nucleotides: 6. CDR3 length: 14 residues. The CDR3 loop is CASSTGQGGSPLHF. The CDR3 DNA sequence: TGTGCCAGCAGCACCGGACAGGGAGGTTCACCCCTCCACTTT.

This clonotype was detected ten times or more. V usage is TRBV5-1 and J usage is TRBJ2-5; 13 nucleotides agree with TRBD2. In germline, CDR1 is SGHRS, CDR2 YFSETQ. This CDR3 region has 20 residues. Trimming at V came to 5 bases and at J to 5 bases, leaving 21 bases not matched to a gene. CDR3 amino acids: CASRRGLERRTSGSWETQYF. CDR3 bases: TGCGCCAGCAGACGGGGGCTGGAGAGAAGGACTAGCGGGAGCTGGGAGACCCAGTACTTC.

This clonotype was seen more than once but under ten times. V is TRBV7-9 and J is TRBJ2-2, with D perhaps given as TRBD1 or TRBD2 (5 bases each). V was pared by 5 bases and J by 7 bases, with 17 bases between. The germline CDR1 and CDR2 sequences are SEHNR and FQNEAQ (reference sequence). There are 15 residues in the CDR3. CDR3 region: CASSLTGGTDGELFF. CDR3 in DNA: TGTGCCAGCAGCCTCACTGGGGGTACGGACGGGGAGCTGTTTTTT.

There are many counts of this clonotype. J is TRBJ2-3 and V is TRBV4-3; 8 positions match TRBD2. The V segment lost 4 bases and the J segment 4 bases; nucleotides outside the gene matches: 10. The CDR3 spans 16 residues. Looked up from germline, CDR1 is LGHNA and CDR2 is YSLEER. The CDR3 loop reads CASSREASGSSDTQYF. The CDR3 region has the DNA TGCGCCAGCAGCCGAGAGGCCAGCGGGAGTTCAGATACGCAGTATTTT.

This clonotype was picked up many times. CDR3 loop: CASLAGGTDTQYF. Written as DNA, the CDR3 is TGTGCCAGCCTAGCGGGCGGAACAGATACGCAGTATTTT. This chain uses TRBV7-2 with TRBJ2-3; 8 bases align to TRBD2. This CDR3 contains 13 residues. V dropped 8 bases and J dropped 3; count of bases not matched to a gene: 4. The V gene's germline CDR1 is SGHTA and CDR2 FQGNSA.

The chain joins TRBV11-2 to TRBJ2-7, with 10 bases that match TRBD1. The CDR3 is 13 residues long. Germline CDR1 SGHAT, CDR2 FQNNGV. Trimming removed 6 bases from V and 4 bases from J; junction bases left unmatched: 3. Here the CDR3 DNA reads TGTGCCAGCAGGGGACAGGGGAAATACGAGCAGTACTTC. The encoded protein is CASRGQGKYEQYF.

The sample holds a few counts of this clonotype. The chain employs TRBV6-1 and TRBJ1-2; TRBD1 matches 10 bases. CDR1 and CDR2 (germline): MNHNS, SASEGT. Trimming cost V 6 bases and J 4 bases; bases outside gene matches: 5. This CDR3 is 14 amino acids long. The CDR3 bases are TGTGCCAGCAGGACAGGGGGCTCGAGCTATGGCTACACCTTC. It yields the protein CASRTGGSSYGYTF.

This clonotype was seen at least ten times. The chain employs TRBV6-1 and TRBJ2-3; unclear D gene. CDR1 is MNHNS and CDR2 is SASEGT in the germline V gene. The CDR3 extends over 14 amino acids. V lost 6 bases and J 0 bases, leaving 10 bases between the germline ends. CDR3 residues: CASRSSLSTDTQYF. CDR3 DNA: TGTGCCAGCAGGTCGAGCCTTAGCACAGATACGCAGTATTTT.

This clonotype was recorded at least ten times. The chain is built from TRBV12-3 or TRBV12-4 and TRBJ2-7; perhaps TRBD1 as D (5 bases). Trimming left V 3 bases short and J 5 bases short, with 11 bases between. The CDR3 runs to 13 residues. CDR3: CASSFGRANEQYF. DNA for the CDR3: TGTGCCAGCAGTTTCGGCAGGGCCAACGAGCAGTACTTC.

This clonotype was recorded a few times. The chain links TRBV4-3 to TRBJ2-6; 7 nucleotides align to TRBD1. The CDR3 totals 17 residues. Germline V gene lookup returns CDR1 LGHNA and CDR2 YSLEER. V gave up 4 bases and J gave up 0 bases; unmatched junction bases: 6. The CDR3 sequence is CASSPLTGDSGANVLTF. CDR3 nucleotides: TGCGCCAGCAGCCCGTTAACAGGGGACTCTGGGGCCAACGTCCTGACTTTC.

This clonotype appeared many times. CDR3 nucleotides: TGCAGTGCCCCGTCTTCGGACTTTGAAGAGACCCAGTACTTC. Translated, it gives CSAPSSDFEETQYF. The J gene is TRBJ2-5, the V gene TRBV20-1, with a tentative D call TRBD2 (5 bases). V was pared by 6 bases and J by 3 bases, with 17 bases between. Germline V CDR1 and CDR2: DFQATT, SNEGSKA (reference sequence). The CDR3 consists of 14 residues.

This clonotype was picked up many times. The genes are TRBV5-1 and TRBJ2-7, with 8 bases identical to TRBD2. After removal of 0 bases from V and 4 bases from J, the junction contained 3 bases not matched to a gene. Germline V lookup: CDR1 SGHRS, CDR2 YFSETQ. This CDR3 has 14 amino acids. The CDR3 bases are TGCGCCAGCAGCTTGGCGGGAGGGGAGTACGAGCAGTACTTC. Its translation is CASSLAGGEYEQYF.

This clonotype turned up a few times. The rearrangement uses TRBV3-1 and TRBJ2-5; a weak D match, TRBD1 (5 bases). The length of the CDR3 is 15 residues. Per the germline V gene, CDR1 is LGHDT and CDR2 is YNNKEL (reference sequence). Trimming took off 5 bases at V and 5 bases at J, with 18 bases between the two ends. CDR3: CASSVTTGGVETQYF. The CDR3 region has the DNA TGTGCCAGCAGCGTTACTACAGGTGGTGTTGAGACCCAGTACTTC.

This clonotype was counted many times. CDR3 residues: CASSLVGDRITDTQYF. Here the CDR3 DNA reads TGTGCCAGCAGCTTGGTCGGGGACAGGATCACAGATACGCAGTATTTT. This chain links TRBV5-6 with TRBJ2-3; the match to TRBD1 covers 8 bases. The CDR3 totals 16 residues. In germline, CDR1 is SGHDT, CDR2 YYEEEE. V lost 0 bases to trimming and J lost 2 bases; unmatched junction nucleotides: 5.

This clonotype was observed many times. The chain uses TRBV5-1 and TRBJ2-1, with 8 bases aligning to TRBD2. This CDR3 region has 15 residues. J gave up 4 bases and V 2 bases, and 5 bases lay outside the gene matches. Germline loops: CDR1 SGHRS, CDR2 YFSETQ. The CDR3 spells CASSLLADNYNEQFF. In DNA form, the CDR3 reads TGCGCCAGCAGCTTACTAGCGGATAATTACAATGAGCAGTTCTTC. Drawing the rest from reference TRBV5-1 and TRBJ2-1, the complete variable domain is KAGVTQTPRYLIKTRGQQVTLSCSPISGHRSVSWYQQTPGQGLQFLFEYFSETQRNKGNFPGRFSGRQFSNSRSEMNVSTLELGDSALYLCASSLLADNYNEQFFGPGTRLTVL.

The chain joins TRBV19 to TRBJ2-2, with 16 nucleotides matching TRBD2. Germline V lookup: CDR1 LNHDA, CDR2 SQIVND (reference sequence). There are 17 residues in the CDR3. J lost 5 bases, V lost 7 bases, and 7 bases had no gene match. The CDR3 loop is CASTGTSGRVRTGELFF. The CDR3 nucleotides are TGTGCCAGTACCGGGACTAGCGGGAGGGTTCGGACCGGGGAGCTGTTTTTT.

This clonotype was picked up a small number of times. This chain uses TRBV18 with TRBJ1-3; 9 nucleotides match TRBD1. The CDR3 totals 18 residues. V shed 2 bases, J shed 0 bases, and the junction held 8 bases outside the gene matches. The germline V gene has CDR1 KGHSH and CDR2 LQKENI. CDR3 region: CASSPDRTGALSGNTIYF. CDR3 coding DNA: TGTGCCAGCTCACCAGATCGGACAGGGGCCCTCTCTGGAAACACCATATATTTT.

This clonotype was counted ten times or more. The chain links TRBV5-1 to TRBJ2-2, with 9 positions matching TRBD1. This CDR3 is 14 amino acids long. V shed 4 bases and J 4 bases; nucleotides not matched to a gene: 2. The germline V gene encodes CDR1 SGHRS and CDR2 YFSETQ. CDR3 nucleotides: TGCGCCAGCAGCGGGGGACAGGGCACCGGGGAGCTGTTTTTT. Protein product: CASSGGQGTGELFF.

This chain links TRBV30 with TRBJ2-7, with unresolved D. The CDR3 length is 12 residues. The V end lost 2 bases, the J end lost 6 bases, and 11 bases lay between the germline ends. Germline CDR1 reads GTSNPN; CDR2 reads SVGIG (reference sequence). The CDR3 region is CAWSPQLGEQYF. CDR3 nucleotide sequence: TGTGCCTGGAGTCCCCAACTGGGCGAGCAGTACTTC.

The chain joins TRBV5-1 to TRBJ2-3, with D perhaps matching TRBD1 (6 bases). The V gene lost 5 bases and the J gene lost 2 bases, with 12 bases spanning the gap. Germline CDR1 and CDR2: SGHRS and YFSETQ. The CDR3 runs 14 residues. The CDR3 region is CASSPRTVTDTQYF. CDR3 nucleotide sequence: TGCGCCAGCAGTCCTCGGACAGTCACAGATACGCAGTATTTT.

This clonotype was observed many times. J is TRBJ2-2 and V is TRBV20-1, with 9 bases lining up with TRBD2. This CDR3 is built from 13 residues. Looked up from germline, CDR1 is DFQATT and CDR2 is SNEGSKA (reference sequence). Trimming at V came to 3 bases and at J to 7 bases, leaving 3 bases not matched to a gene. The CDR3 coding sequence is TGCAGTGCTAGGCCTAGCGGGATCGGGGAGCTGTTTTTT. Its translation: CSARPSGIGELFF.

This clonotype was seen ten or more times. The chain has TRBV12-3 or TRBV12-4 and TRBJ2-4; no reliable D call. Deletions cut 8 bases from V and 1 base from J, with 18 bases between. CDR3 length equals 16 residues. The DNA for the CDR3 is TGTGCCAGCGGAGACCTGGGGTGGTCGGCCAAAAACATTCAGTACTTC. As protein: CASGDLGWSAKNIQYF.

This clonotype was detected ten times or more. The CDR3 loop reads CASRVGEFSYNEQFF. The CDR3 region has the DNA TGTGCCAGTAGAGTTGGGGAGTTTTCCTACAATGAGCAGTTCTTC. The rearrangement links TRBV19 to TRBJ2-1, with a weak D call TRBD2 (5 bases). Between the trimmed V and J ends, which lost 6 bases and 1 base, there was a span of 13 bases. Germline-derived CDR1 and CDR2 are LNHDA and SQIVND (reference sequence). This CDR3 contains 15 residues.